The 2 T cell receptor beta chains below were found in one sample sequenced in a study of CD8+ T cells in alopecia areata. The sample's treatment: oral pan-JAK inhibitor, 5-10 mg twice daily. As the sequencing template, cDNA was produced by extracting RNA and reverse transcribing it. Profiled with immunoSEQ multiplex PCR; TCRdb holds only in-frame clones, not every one. The data hold 150,000 to 200,000 clones, with 60% observed a single time. The source material was CD4+ T cells sorted from blood, sampled at week 24, from a patient treated with tofacitinib. These receptors all stem from a human donor with alopecia areata.

The table lists this clone with a few counts. This chain connects TRBV11-1 to TRBJ1-4, with 7 bases fitting TRBD1. Germline CDR1 reads SGHAT; CDR2 reads FQDESV (reference sequence). The CDR3 covers 15 residues. J gave up 0 bases and V 9 bases, and 7 bases lay outside the gene matches. Here the CDR3 DNA reads TGTGCCAGTAATACAGGGGACGCAACTAATGAAAAACTGTTTTTT. Translated: CASNTGDATNEKLFF. The full variable domain, its missing parts supplied by reference TRBV11-1 and TRBJ1-4, is EAEVAQSPRYKITEKSQAVAFWCDPISGHATLYWYRQILGQGPELLVQFQDESVVDDSQLPKDRFSAERLKGVDSTLKIQPAELGDSAMYLCASNTGDATNEKLFFGSGTQLSVL.

This rearrangement joins TRBV30 to TRBJ2-2; tentatively, D is TRBD2 (5 bases). The CDR3 is made up of 14 amino acids. Germline CDR1 is GTSNPN and CDR2 is SVGIG (reference sequence). The V gene lost 1 base and the J gene lost 5 bases, with 11 bases spanning the gap. The CDR3 nucleotides are TGTGCCTGGAGTGGACTACAAGGGACCGGGGAGCTGTTTTTT. Amino acid sequence: CAWSGLQGTGELFF.